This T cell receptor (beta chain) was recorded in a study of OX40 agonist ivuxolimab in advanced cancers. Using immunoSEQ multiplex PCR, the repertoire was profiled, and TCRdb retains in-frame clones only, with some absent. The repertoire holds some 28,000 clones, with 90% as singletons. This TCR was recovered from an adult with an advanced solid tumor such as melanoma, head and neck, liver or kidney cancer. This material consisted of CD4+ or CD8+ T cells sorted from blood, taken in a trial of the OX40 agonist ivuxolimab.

Here the CDR3 DNA reads TGTGCCAGCAGCCGCGGGACAACTGCTAACTATGGCTACACCTTC. It specifies CASSRGTTANYGYTF. The rearrangement links TRBV13 to TRBJ1-2; maybe TRBD1 (6 bases). Trimming removed 5 bases at V and 0 bases at J, with 13 bases between. The CDR3 has 15 amino acids. Germline V gives CDR1 PRHDT, CDR2 FYEKMQ (reference sequence).